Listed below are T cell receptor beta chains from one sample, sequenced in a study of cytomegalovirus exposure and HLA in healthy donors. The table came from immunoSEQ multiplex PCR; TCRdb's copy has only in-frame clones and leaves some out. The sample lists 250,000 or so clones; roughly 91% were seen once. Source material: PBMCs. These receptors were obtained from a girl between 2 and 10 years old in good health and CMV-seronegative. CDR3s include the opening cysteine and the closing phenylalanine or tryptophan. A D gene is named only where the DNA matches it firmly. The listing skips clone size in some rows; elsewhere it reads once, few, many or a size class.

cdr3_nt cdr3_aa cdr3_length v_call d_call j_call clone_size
TGTGCCAGCAGCGTCCAGGGGTCCTCTGGAAACACCATATATTTT CASSVQGSSGNTIYF 15 TRBV9 NA TRBJ1-3 few
TGTGCCAGTAGTATACGTGGCCCAAATTACGAGCAGTACTTC CASSIRGPNYEQYF 14 TRBV19 NA TRBJ2-7 once
TGTGCCAGTAGTATGACGGGAGATACGCAGTATTTT CASSMTGDTQYF 12 TRBV19 NA TRBJ2-3 NA
TGCGCCAGCAGCTTGGAGCTAGCGGGGAGTGTTGATACGCAGTATTTT CASSLELAGSVDTQYF 16 TRBV5-1 TRBD2 TRBJ2-3 NA
TGCGCCAGCGGAGCGGTCCTAGCCAAAAACATTCAGTACTTC CASGAVLAKNIQYF 14 TRBV10-2 NA TRBJ2-4 NA
TGCGCCAGCGGCTTTTCCGACCAAGAGACCCAGTACTTC CASGFSDQETQYF 13 TRBV5-1 NA TRBJ2-5 once
TGTGCCAGCAGCCAAGAAGTAGCGGGGGGGAAGGGGGATACGCAGTATTTT CASSQEVAGGKGDTQYF 17 TRBV4-2 TRBD2 TRBJ2-3 NA
TGTGCCAGTAGTACGTACAGCTTAGCTAACTATGGCTACACCTTC CASSTYSLANYGYTF 15 TRBV19 NA TRBJ1-2 NA
TGTGCCAGCAGCTTAGGAGTTGCGGGAGGGGGCGAGCAGTACTTC CASSLGVAGGGEQYF 15 TRBV13 TRBD2 TRBJ2-7 NA
TGTGCCAGCAGTGAACGTGGGGGGGCAGATACGCAGTATTTT CASSERGGADTQYF 14 TRBV6-1 TRBD2 TRBJ2-3 NA
TGTGCCAGTACTCGACAGGGGGCCAACACTGAAGCTTTCTTT CASTRQGANTEAFF 14 TRBV19 TRBD1 TRBJ1-1 NA
TGCGCCAGCAATCGGGGAGGCATGAACACTGAAGCTTTCTTT CASNRGGMNTEAFF 14 TRBV5-1 NA TRBJ1-1 NA
TGTGCCAGCAACCGGGACAGGGGGGAAGAGACCCAGTACTTC CASNRDRGEETQYF 14 TRBV9 TRBD1 TRBJ2-5 NA
TGTGCCAGCAGCTTAGCTGTGGGGACAGGGGACAATCAGCCCCAGCATTTT CASSLAVGTGDNQPQHF 17 TRBV7-9 TRBD1 TRBJ1-5 NA
TGTGCCAGTAGTAAAGGACAGGGGGCCAATGAGCAGTTCTTC CASSKGQGANEQFF 14 TRBV19 TRBD1 TRBJ2-1 once
TGTGCCAGCAGCAAGTGGGGGACCGGGACTAGCGGGGGTAAGACCCAGTACTTC CASSKWGTGTSGGKTQYF 18 TRBV7-2 TRBD2 TRBJ2-5 NA
TGTGCCAGCAGTGAGGCAGGGAGGCTCAGGAGGGACAAAAACATTCAGTACTTC CASSEAGRLRRDKNIQYF 18 TRBV6-1 NA TRBJ2-4 NA
TGTGCCAGCAGCGAACTAGCGGGGGACTTTAACACCGGGGAGCTGTTTTTT CASSELAGDFNTGELFF 17 TRBV9 TRBD2 TRBJ2-2 NA
TGCGCCAGCCGACTAGCGCACGAAGAGACCCAGTACTTC CASRLAHEETQYF 13 TRBV5-1 TRBD2 TRBJ2-5 NA
TGCAGCGTTGAAGTTAGGGGGCACACCTTC CSVEVRGHTF 10 TRBV29-1 TRBD1 TRBJ1-2 NA
TGTGCCAGCCGGGGGACTAGCGGGATACGCAGCTACAATGAGCAGTTCTTC CASRGTSGIRSYNEQFF 17 TRBV27 TRBD2 TRBJ2-1 NA
TGCAGCGTGGAAGGAGAAAACACCGGGGAGCTGTTTTTT CSVEGENTGELFF 13 TRBV29-1 NA TRBJ2-2 few
TGTGCCAGCAGTGTGGGAGCAAACATTCAGTACTTC CASSVGANIQYF 12 TRBV6-5 NA TRBJ2-4 NA
TGTGCCAGCAGGACCTCCAGGGCGGCCTTAGAGGGCTACACCTTC CASRTSRAALEGYTF 15 TRBV6-5 NA TRBJ1-2 NA
TGTGCCAGCAGCGTAGAACCATATGGCGGGTCTATTGGCTACACCTTC CASSVEPYGGSIGYTF 16 TRBV9 NA TRBJ1-2 NA
TGCAGCGCCTTGGTCCCAGGGGATACGCAGTATTTT CSALVPGDTQYF 12 TRBV29-1 NA TRBJ2-3 few
TGTGCCAGCAGTTCGGGGTTGGGGGCTTTCTTT CASSSGLGAFF 11 TRBV27 NA TRBJ1-1 NA
TGTGCCAGCAGCTTGGGAGGGAGGGGTGGAACTGAAGCTTTCTTT CASSLGGRGGTEAFF 15 TRBV5-4 NA TRBJ1-1 NA
TGTGCCATCTTTGCAGGGTCTCGAGCGGGGGGCAAAACCGGGGAGCTGTTTTTT CAIFAGSRAGGKTGELFF 18 TRBV7-9 TRBD2 TRBJ2-2 NA
TGCGCCAGCAGCTTGGGTCGGCGGGCCGACTCTCCTAATGAACGGAATCATGGTGAAAAACTGTTTTTT CASSLGRRADSPNERNHGEKLFF 23 TRBV5-1 NA TRBJ1-4 NA
TGTGCCAGCGGACCTCTAGCGGGAGCGTATAATGAGCAGTTCTTC CASGPLAGAYNEQFF 15 TRBV25-1 TRBD2 TRBJ2-1 NA
TGTGCCAGCAGAGAGGACAGCTCTGGGGCCAACGTCCTGACTTTC CASREDSSGANVLTF 15 TRBV2 NA TRBJ2-6 NA
TGTGCCTGGAGCGCGAGCGGGAGATCCAACGAGCAGTACTTC CAWSASGRSNEQYF 14 TRBV30 TRBD2 TRBJ2-7 once
TGCACCAGCAGCCAGGCGACAGGGGGTGAAGCTTTCTTT CTSSQATGGEAFF 13 TRBV1 NA TRBJ1-1 NA
TGTGCCAGCAGCCAAGTGGGAGAGGGCAATCAGCCCCAGCATTTT CASSQVGEGNQPQHF 15 TRBV4-2 NA TRBJ1-5 few
TGTGCCACCTCGGACAGGGACACTGAAGCTTTCTTT CATSDRDTEAFF 12 TRBV5-6 TRBD1 TRBJ1-1 few
TGTGCCAGCAGTGAAGTTTCGGGTACTGAGCAGTTCTTC CASSEVSGTEQFF 13 TRBV6-1 NA TRBJ2-1 NA
TGTGCCAGCAGCTCCGTGACAGGGGGCAACGAGCAGTACTTC CASSSVTGGNEQYF 14 TRBV11-2 TRBD1 TRBJ2-7 NA
TGTGCCGGGGCCTATGGAGAAAAACTGTTTTTT CAGAYGEKLFF 11 TRBV2 NA TRBJ1-4 NA
TGTGCCAGCTCACCCACTCGACAGGAATCCTACGAGCAGTACTTC CASSPTRQESYEQYF 15 TRBV18 NA TRBJ2-7 NA
TGCGCCAGCAGCAGGAGCACAGGGTGGGGCACTGAAGCTTTCTTT CASSRSTGWGTEAFF 15 TRBV5-1 NA TRBJ1-1 NA
TGTGCCAGCAGCTTGAGCGGGAGGGCCTCATCCTACAATGAGCAGTTCTTC CASSLSGRASSYNEQFF 17 TRBV5-4 TRBD2 TRBJ2-1 NA
TGCAGCGTCCCCGGGGGGGACACTGAAGCTTTCTTT CSVPGGDTEAFF 12 TRBV29-1 NA TRBJ1-1 NA
TGTGCCAGCTCACCCGTAGCGGGAGGGGTGTACGAGCAGTACTTC CASSPVAGGVYEQYF 15 TRBV18 TRBD2 TRBJ2-7 NA
TGTGCCAGCAGTTACTCGAGGGTGACAGGGTTCGAGCAGTACTTC CASSYSRVTGFEQYF 15 TRBV6-5 TRBD1 TRBJ2-7 NA
TGTGCCAGCAGCTTAGAATCGGACAGGTACAATGAGCAGTTCTTC CASSLESDRYNEQFF 15 TRBV7-6 TRBD1 TRBJ2-1 NA
TGCGCCATGAAGCAACTCATCAACGGGTCTAACTATGGCTACACCTTC CAMKQLINGSNYGYTF 16 TRBV23-1 NA TRBJ1-2 NA
TGTGCCAGCAGTTCCGACTCTAAATACTACGAGCAGTACTTC CASSSDSKYYEQYF 14 TRBV6-6 NA TRBJ2-7 NA